This T cell receptor beta chain emerged from a study of post-analysis software for immune sequencing data. Study-wide background: Disease courses included relapsing-remitting, secondary progressive and progressive-relapsing multiple sclerosis. Whole-study results and caveats: Clustering by F measure revealed strong co-clustering among samples prepared together in one batch. In multiple sclerosis, normalized Chao1 diversity was significantly below that of controls. Comparison of patients with controls showed five TRBV segments more frequent in patients, TRBV5-6, TRBV5-1 and TRBV20-1 among them.

The CDR3 loop spans 14 amino acids. The V gene's germline CDR1 is LGHNA and CDR2 YNFKEQ. V lost 3 bases and J lost 8; bases outside the gene matches: 5. Unique molecular identifiers were carried by the TCR beta cDNA libraries. MiXCR was run by TCRdb on the PCR reads, yielding one entry per CDR3 protein. The top ten hold about 7.6% of the sample, which has 400,000 to 500,000 distinct CDR3 sequences, roughly 38% seen once. Regarding this clonotype: Its antigen is unknown.

The chain is built from TRBV4-2 and TRBJ1-4; 8 bases match TRBD1. Material: blood. This clonotype was obtained from a girl aged 2-10 years with multiple sclerosis. The CDR3 loop is CASSQETGVEKLFF. CDR3 coding DNA: TGTGCCAGCAGCCAGGAGACAGGGGTAGAAAAACTGTTTTTT.